This TCR beta chain comes out of a study of T cells in Graves' hyperthyroidism and ophthalmopathy. Note on this clonotype: The antigen is unknown.

Trimming removed 4 bases from V and 15 bases from J, with 4 bases in between. The CDR3 has 9 amino acids. Germline CDR1 and CDR2: SNHLY and FYNNEI. General study points: Blood also showed most of the thyroid clonotypes that were expanded above 0.001. Model predictions of ophthalmopathy came a median approximately 6.8 months before onset.

Inclusion characteristics of ophthalmopathy patients comprised a Clinical Activity Score of at least 3, a NOSPECS grade of at least 4, and duration under 3 months. Uncontrolled infections, other autoimmune diseases, pregnancy or lactation led to exclusion of patients. Amplification targeted TCR beta CDR3 regions from RNA transcripts. Using the HTBI primer set, a first-round RT-PCR was run on the TCR CDR3. TCRdb re-analysed the multiplex PCR reads in MiXCR, keeping a single row per CDR3 protein. The table records around 56,000 distinct CDR3 sequences, approximately 50% of them present only once. This receptor was obtained from a woman aged 30 to 39 with Graves' ophthalmopathy. Sequencing input: blood. The V and J genes are TRBV2 and TRBJ1-6; unclear D gene. CDR3 amino acids: CASSAFLHF. For the CDR3, the DNA is TGTGCCAGCAGTGCGTTCCTCCACTTT. Supplemented by reference TRBV2 and TRBJ1-6, the full variable domain reads EPEVTQTPSHQVTQMGQEVILRCVPISNHLYFYWYRQILGQKVEFLVSFYNNEISEKSEIFDDQFSVERPDGSNFTLKIRSTKLEDSAMYFCASSAFLHFGNGTRLTVT.